This TCR beta chain was identified in a study of neoadjuvant nivolumab and ipilimumab in lung cancer. CDR3 length: 16 amino acids. Trimming took 2 bases from V and 0 from J; bases not matched to a gene: 5. Germline V gene sequence: CDR1 SGDLS, CDR2 YYNGEE. This clone was recorded only once. Its target is unknown. Measured with immunoSEQ multiplex PCR; TCRdb has only the in-frame clones, and not every one. Of around 30,000 clones listed, nearly 85% are singletons. Study results and caveats: Pathologic regression was not significantly tied to TCR clonality. Higher pretherapy blood TCR richness went with higher resected-tumor richness. From pretherapy to surgery, tumor richness and clonality rose with dual therapy.

The clonotype originates from an adult with non-small cell lung cancer. V is TRBV9 and J is TRBJ1-1; 9 bases match TRBD1. The input for sequencing was tumor tissue, taken after neoadjuvant nivolumab, alone or with ipilimumab, at or shortly before surgery. Written as DNA, the CDR3 is TGTGCCAGCAGCGTCGTGGGACAGGGATTGAACACTGAAGCTTTCTTT. Translated: CASSVVGQGLNTEAFF.